This T cell receptor (beta chain) was recovered during a study of blood T cell repertoires in COVID-19. The repertoire was sequenced with immunoSEQ multiplex PCR; TCRdb's copy has only in-frame clones and lacks some. The table records some 270,000 clones, roughly 90% of them present only once. The TCR originated in a woman aged 60-75 years who had recovered from COVID-19. Specimen: PBMCs or T cells enriched from blood (not recorded which).

In DNA, the CDR3 is TGTGCCAGTAGTCTGACAGGAACCAGCTACGAGCAGTACTTC. Its protein is CASSLTGTSYEQYF. This chain links TRBV19 with TRBJ2-7; weak D call: TRBD1 (6 bases). This CDR3 is 14 amino acids long. CDR1 is LNHDA and CDR2 is SQIVND in the germline V gene (reference sequence). With 5 bases removed from V and 3 bases from J, the gap between germline ends came to 14 bases.